The 20 T cell receptor beta chains given below trace back to one sample, sequenced in a study of blood T cell repertoires in COVID-19. Produced via immunoSEQ multiplex PCR; TCRdb's table is partial and in-frame only. Among 250,000 to 350,000 clones listed, roughly four fifths were seen once. Sequenced material: peripheral blood. These receptors originate from a person in their 70s with COVID-19, enrolled during active disease.

This clone showed up just a few times. This chain links TRBV7-9 with TRBJ1-2; weak D call: TRBD1 (6 bases). V dropped 5 bases and J dropped 8 bases, with 21 bases sitting between them. Germline V CDR1 and CDR2: SEHNR, FQNEAQ (reference sequence). The CDR3 spans 15 residues. DNA for the CDR3: TGTGCCAGCAGCCTAACAGGGTTCGATAGGTACGGCTACACCTTC. It codes for CASSLTGFDRYGYTF.

The rearrangement joins TRBV14 to TRBJ2-2; 8 bases match TRBD1. CDR3 length: 16 residues. Per germline, CDR1 SGHDN and CDR2 FVKESK. The ends lost 4 bases at V and 4 bases at J; junction bases unmatched: 8. The CDR3 coding sequence is TGTGCCAGCAGCCTTCGGACAGGGTGGGGCACCGGGGAGCTGTTTTTT. Protein product: CASSLRTGWGTGELFF.

The rearrangement joins TRBV7-9 to TRBJ1-1; D gene uncertain. Germline V gene sequence: CDR1 SEHNR, CDR2 FQNEAQ (reference sequence). This CDR3 is 17 amino acids long. Trimming cost V 4 bases and J 1 base, with 19 bases left between them. CDR3 sequence reads: CASSSTTAGFRNTEAFF. The CDR3 DNA is TGTGCCAGCAGCTCCACCACGGCGGGTTTCAGGAACACTGAAGCTTTCTTT.

The chain couples TRBV2 to TRBJ2-2; TRBD2 agrees at 8 bases. J gave up 7 bases and V 11 bases, and 12 bases lay outside the gene matches. CDR1 is SNHLY and CDR2 is FYNNEI in the germline V gene. This CDR3 region has 14 residues. This chain's CDR3 is CAGKPGGPSGELFF. In DNA form, the CDR3 reads TGTGCCGGCAAACCGGGAGGGCCGAGCGGGGAGCTGTTTTTT.

This chain links TRBV5-1 with TRBJ2-2; 7 bases are a match to TRBD1. Per germline, CDR1 SGHRS and CDR2 YFSETQ. V was clipped by 0 bases and J by 2 bases; unmatched bases: 4. This CDR3 is built from 16 residues. In DNA form, the CDR3 reads TGCGCCAGCAGCTTGGGGACAGGCTTTAACACCGGGGAGCTGTTTTTT. This translates into CASSLGTGFNTGELFF.

This rearrangement joins TRBV30 to TRBJ1-1; D is uncertain. The CDR3 has 14 residues. Germline assignment: CDR1 GTSNPN and CDR2 SVGIG (reference sequence). V lost 7 bases, J lost 1 base, and 16 bases lay in between. CDR3 loop: CASSPGNSNTEAFF. The CDR3 coding sequence is TGTGCCTCGTCCCCGGGGAACTCGAACACTGAAGCTTTCTTT.

This chain links TRBV24-1 with TRBJ2-3; no clear D gene. V gave up 1 base and J gave up 0 bases, with 7 bases separating them. The length of the CDR3 is 15 residues. CDR1 and CDR2 (germline): KGHDR, SFDVKD. The chain's CDR3 is CATSDFRTSTDTQYF. Here the CDR3 DNA reads TGTGCCACCAGTGATTTTCGAACTAGCACAGATACGCAGTATTTT.

The chain uses TRBV7-2 and TRBJ2-2; D perhaps matches TRBD1 (6 bases). This CDR3 comprises 15 residues. V lost 5 bases and J 4 bases, leaving 14 bases between the germline ends. The germline CDR1 and CDR2 sequences are SGHTA and FQGNSA. The CDR3 coding sequence is TGTGCCAGCAGCCCCATTTCAGGGGCCACCGGGGAGCTGTTTTTT. It encodes CASSPISGATGELFF.

The chain employs TRBV6-2 or TRBV6-3 and TRBJ2-1; TRBD2 matches at 12 bases. Germline V gene data show CDR1 as MNHEY and CDR2 as SVGEGT. Unmatched junction bases numbered 9, after V lost 5 bases and J lost 10 bases. The CDR3 is 15 residues long. This CDR3 is CASSHLAGGPGEQFF. CDR3 bases: TGTGCCAGCAGTCACCTAGCGGGAGGGCCAGGGGAGCAGTTCTTC.

The V and J genes are TRBV28 and TRBJ2-1; D is possibly TRBD1 (5 bases). In germline, CDR1 is MDHEN, CDR2 SYDVKM. The CDR3 totals 15 residues. Trimming stripped 3 bases from V and 5 bases from J, with 14 bases between. CDR3 DNA: TGTGCCAGCAGTTTCTCCTCAGGGATTGACAATGAGCAGTTCTTC. Translating it yields CASSFSSGIDNEQFF.

The genes are TRBV9 and TRBJ1-6; 7 bases map to TRBD1. Germline V gene sequence: CDR1 SGDLS, CDR2 YYNGEE. Germline trimming cut 3 bases from V and 7 bases from J; bases unmatched to any gene: 7. The CDR3 covers 15 residues. The CDR3 reads CASSGTGQGNSPLHF. In DNA, the CDR3 is TGTGCCAGCAGCGGGACAGGACAAGGCAATTCACCCCTCCACTTT.

The J gene is TRBJ2-2, the V gene TRBV2, with 11 bases identical to TRBD1. The CDR3 is 19 amino acids. The J segment lost 5 bases and the V segment lost 4 bases, leaving 15 bases of the junction unmatched. In germline, CDR1 is SNHLY, CDR2 FYNNEI. This CDR3 is CASSVNRDRGSLRTGELFF. The CDR3 nucleotides read TGTGCCAGCAGTGTTAACCGGGACAGGGGGAGCTTGAGGACCGGGGAGCTGTTTTTT.

The V call is TRBV7-9, the J call TRBJ2-5; the D gene is possibly TRBD1 (5 bases). Trimming left V 4 bases short and J 7 bases short, with 19 bases between. Germline V gives CDR1 SEHNR, CDR2 FQNEAQ (reference sequence). The CDR3 contains 15 residues. Here the CDR3 reads CASSSANQGRGTQYF. CDR3 coding DNA: TGTGCCAGCAGCTCGGCCAACCAGGGAAGGGGGACCCAGTACTTC.

The rearrangement links TRBV6-5 to TRBJ1-5; a possible D gene is TRBD1 (5 bases). Trimming removed 4 bases from V and 7 bases from J, with 17 bases in between. This CDR3 spans 15 amino acids. CDR1 is MNHEY and CDR2 is SVGAGI in the germline V gene. DNA of the CDR3: TGTGCCAGCAGTTTAAGCGGGGCCCCCGGGCAGCCCCAGCATTTT. Translated, it gives CASSLSGAPGQPQHF.

The rearrangement links TRBV7-3 to TRBJ2-5, with TRBD2 as a possible D gene (7 bases). Looked up from germline, CDR1 is SGHTA and CDR2 is FQGTGA. The CDR3 is 19 residues long. V lost 2 bases and J lost 4, with 26 bases in between. The CDR3 sequence: CASSLGAGAAGRMRETQYF. CDR3 in DNA: TGTGCCAGCAGCTTAGGCGCGGGGGCGGCTGGAAGAATGCGAGAGACCCAGTACTTC.

In DNA, the CDR3 is TGCAGCGTCTCCGGGACAGGCCTCAATCAGCCCCAGCATTTT. Its protein is CSVSGTGLNQPQHF. This sequence joins TRBV29-1 and TRBJ1-5; 8 nucleotides match TRBD1. This CDR3 has 14 amino acids. Trimming cost V 6 bases and J 3 bases; bases outside gene matches: 7. Per germline, CDR1 SQVTM and CDR2 ANQGSEA.

The genes are TRBV27 and TRBJ2-1; maybe TRBD2 (6 bases). The germline V gene has CDR1 MNHEY and CDR2 SMNVEV (reference sequence). The CDR3 consists of 15 residues. Trimming removed 2 bases at V and 6 bases at J, with 14 bases between. CDR3 region: CASSLRPGVSNEQFF. In nucleotides, the CDR3 is TGTGCCAGCAGTTTACGGCCGGGAGTATCCAATGAGCAGTTCTTC.

CDR3 nucleotide sequence: TGTGCCAGCAGCTTCCAGGGTTCTAGCACAGATACGCAGTATTTT. The encoded protein is CASSFQGSSTDTQYF. The chain employs TRBV7-2 and TRBJ2-3; D perhaps matches TRBD1 (5 bases). The CDR3 is made up of 15 amino acids. Between the trimmed V and J ends, which lost 3 bases and 0 bases, there was a span of 10 bases. Germline values: CDR1 SGHTA, CDR2 FQGNSA.

The chain is built from TRBV9 and TRBJ2-1, with 8 nucleotides matching TRBD1. The V gene end was trimmed by 7 bases and the J gene end by 4 bases; junction bases not matched to a gene: 16. CDR1 is SGDLS and CDR2 is YYNGEE in the germline V gene. This CDR3 has 17 amino acids. CDR3 protein: CASDLNPGTGGYNEQFF. The CDR3 DNA sequence: TGTGCCAGCGACCTTAACCCCGGTACAGGGGGATACAATGAGCAGTTCTTC.

The rearrangement joins TRBV7-2 to TRBJ2-5, with TRBD1 matching 9 bases. With 1 base clipped from V and 4 bases from J, the junction kept 1 base outside the gene matches. Per germline, CDR1 SGHTA and CDR2 FQGNSA. The CDR3 covers 14 residues. CDR3 protein: CASSLDRGLETQYF. CDR3 DNA sequence: TGTGCCAGCAGCTTAGACAGGGGGCTAGAGACCCAGTACTTC. The full variable domain, its missing parts supplied by reference TRBV7-2 and TRBJ2-5, is GAGVSQSPSNKVTEKGKDVELRCDPISGHTALYWYRQSLGQGLEFLIYFQGNSAPDKSGLPSDRFSAERTGGSVSTLTIQRTQQEDSAVYLCASSLDRGLETQYFGPGTRLLVL.